This TCR beta chain came from a study of Graves' ophthalmopathy and Graves' hyperthyroidism (dated by TCRdb to the late 2010s). With respect to the entire study: Peripheral blood samples were taken at the time of initial diagnosis, before any treatment was given. T-cell repertoires of thyroid tissue and blood were compared in six or seven hyperthyroidism patients. In total, approximately 130 blood samples were TCR-sequenced: some 40 ophthalmopathy, under 80 hyperthyroidism and 17 hyperthyroidism-to-ophthalmopathy patients. A discovery set of 100 patients (around 44 ophthalmopathy, 55 to 65 stable hyperthyroidism) was enrolled to explore V-J signatures distinguishing ophthalmopathy from hyperthyroidism. The independent validation cohort included approximately 19 hyperthyroidism patients plus 17 patients who later progressed from hyperthyroidism to ophthalmopathy. After sampling, hyperthyroidism patients received methimazole starting at 30 mg daily, and ophthalmopathy patients received high-dose intravenous methylprednisolone. The study used signatures of the TCR beta repertoire to tell Graves' ophthalmopathy apart from Graves' hyperthyroidism and to predict which patients would progress to ophthalmopathy.

The germline V gene encodes CDR1 MDHEN and CDR2 SYDVKM. Including the terminal cysteine and phenylalanine, the CDR3 comprises 15 residues. Only the CDR3 DNA is retained, 45 bases long and in frame from the first base. The junction shows trimming of 5 bases on V and 3 bases on J, plus 16 bases between the germline ends. This clonotype was seen ten or more times. What antigen it recognizes has not been identified. Qualities for individual bases were not recorded, and no much larger clone is one base off. Results the study describes overall, beyond this receptor: No statistical method was used to predetermine the sample size, and group allocation was not hidden from the investigators. Among expanded thyroid clonotypes with frequency above 0.001, most also showed up in blood, which suggests that blood repertoires may reflect the thyroid immune response. In cross-validation, the 13-signature model distinguished ophthalmopathy from stable hyperthyroidism with approximately 90% sensitivity and about 81% specificity, while in the test set the corresponding values were roughly 80% and 75%. In validation, the model predicted ophthalmopathy progression with roughly 68% sensitivity and around 72% specificity; approximately 12 predicted patients were CT-confirmed with GO in a median of about 6.2 months.

Hyperthyroidism was considered stable if no progression to ophthalmopathy occurred within 18 months of follow-up. The hyperthyroidism patients were 18 to 65 years old and newly diagnosed, with a disease duration of less than 2 months. Patients were excluded if they had other autoimmune diseases, uncontrolled infections, pregnancy or lactation. Diagnosis was based on clinical symptoms, serum thyroxine, TRAb, thyroid ultrasound and orbital computed tomography. Using Ficoll-Paque density gradient centrifugation, PBMCs were isolated from about 9.4 ml of fresh peripheral blood. Total RNA was extracted with Trizol reagent and quality-checked on an Agilent 2100 Bioanalyzer. For repertoire sequencing, TCR beta CDR3 regions were amplified from RNA transcripts. The first round of RT-PCR was done with HTBI primers and the Qiagen OneStep RT-PCR kit, and was followed by a second round of multiplex PCR, then size selection and purification. The libraries underwent paired-end sequencing with 100 bp reads on an Illumina HiSeq2000. In the authors' own workflow: SOAPnuke was used to process the reads, removing any read that contained adapters or uncalled bases, had a mean Phred below 15, or lacked an exact match to the constant primer or identifier. High-quality paired reads were merged with COPE v1.2.5. Clonotypes were defined as unique nucleotide sequences and were aligned to IMGT TRB V, D and J references using MiTCR v1.1. Analysis was restricted to V-J combinations with a frequency above 0.0001, which covered 99.2% of repertoires. For each V-J combination, a TCR clonal expansion and chaos score was defined as the ratio of F50 clonal expansion to chaos observed in the TCRdist matrix. Welch's t-statistics and random forest were used to narrow the features down to over ten V-J combinations, which were then fed into a naive Bayes classifier. The Morisita-Horn index was used to measure how similar the thyroid and blood repertoires were. TCRdb reprocessed the public reads (quality trimming at Q25 with fastp, clone calling with MiXCR) and kept in-frame beta chains. CDR3 protein sequences are deduplicated, and each keeps its most common genes and DNA. TCRdb's processing, not the study's, gives the V and J calls here. This sample gives 300,000 to 450,000 distinct CDR3 sequences in total; 17% of them show up just once. The ten top clones hold 2% to 3% of the sample.

Sequenced input: peripheral blood. The sequence was collected from an adult woman with stable Graves' hyperthyroidism. Here the chain combines TRBV28 and TRBJ1-2; the D gene is perhaps TRBD1, from 6 matching bases. The base sequence is TGTGCCAGCAGTACGACCAGGGGCGGGTACTATGGCTACACCTTC. Its amino acids are CASSTTRGGYYGYTF.